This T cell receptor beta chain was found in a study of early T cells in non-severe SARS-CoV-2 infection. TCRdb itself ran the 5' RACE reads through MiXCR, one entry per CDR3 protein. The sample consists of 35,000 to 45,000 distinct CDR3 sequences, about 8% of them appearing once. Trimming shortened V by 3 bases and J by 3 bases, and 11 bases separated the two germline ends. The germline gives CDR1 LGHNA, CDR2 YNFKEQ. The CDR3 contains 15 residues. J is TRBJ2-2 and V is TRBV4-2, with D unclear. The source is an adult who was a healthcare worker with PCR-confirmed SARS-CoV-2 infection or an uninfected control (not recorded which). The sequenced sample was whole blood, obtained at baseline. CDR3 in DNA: TGTGCCAGCAGCCAGCCCGAAAAGGACACCGGGGAGCTGTTTTTT. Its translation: CASSQPEKDTGELFF.